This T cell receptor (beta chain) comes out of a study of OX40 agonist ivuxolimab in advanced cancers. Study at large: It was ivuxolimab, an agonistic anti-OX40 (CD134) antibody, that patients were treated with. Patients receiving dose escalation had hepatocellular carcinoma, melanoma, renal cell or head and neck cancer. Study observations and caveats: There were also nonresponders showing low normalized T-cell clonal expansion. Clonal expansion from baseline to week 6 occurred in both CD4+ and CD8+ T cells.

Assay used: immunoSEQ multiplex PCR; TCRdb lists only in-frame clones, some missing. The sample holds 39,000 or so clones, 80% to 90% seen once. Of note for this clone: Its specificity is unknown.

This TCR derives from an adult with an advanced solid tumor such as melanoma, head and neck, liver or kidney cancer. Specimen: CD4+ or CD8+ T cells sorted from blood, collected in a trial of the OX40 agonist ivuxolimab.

The CDR3 DNA is TGTGCCAGCAGCTTACAGCCGAATCAGCCCCAGCATTTT. It codes for CASSLQPNQPQHF. V and J are TRBV7-2 and TRBJ1-5; D is unresolved. Germline V gene data show CDR1 as SGHTA and CDR2 as FQGNSA. The CDR3 contains 13 residues. Trimming took 2 bases from V and 4 from J, leaving 6 bases between them.